This T cell receptor (beta chain) was captured in a study of cytomegalovirus exposure and HLA in healthy donors. CDR1 and CDR2 (germline): GTSNPN, SVGIG (reference sequence). This CDR3 has 13 amino acids. Between the trimmed V and J ends, which lost 1 base and 3 bases, there was a span of 9 bases. A multiplex PCR was run with 60 Vbeta primers and 13 Jbeta primers. Here immunoSEQ multiplex PCR was the method, and the copy in TCRdb shows in-frame clones only, minus some. The sample has under 200,000 clones, approximately 79% seen once; the top ten hold 0.69%. The sample consisted of PBMCs. V gene TRBV30 combines with J gene TRBJ1-1; D not certain. The TCR comes from a woman in her 40s in good health and CMV-seronegative. CDR3 sequence: CAWSGEVDTEAFF. The DNA for the CDR3 is TGTGCCTGGAGTGGGGAGGTGGACACTGAAGCTTTCTTT. Drawing the rest from reference TRBV30 and TRBJ1-1, the complete variable domain is SQTIHQWPATLVQPVGSPLSLECTVEGTSNPNLYWYRQAAGRGLQLLFYSVGIGQISSEVPQNLSASRPQDRQFILSSKKLLLSDSGFYLCAWSGEVDTEAFFGQGTRLTVV.